A selection of T cell receptor beta chains follows, all from one sample in a study of T cells after yellow fever vaccination. One entry per CDR3 protein results from TCRdb running MiXCR on the 5' RACE reads. The sample includes 250,000 to 400,000 distinct CDR3 sequences, roughly 4.3% of them seen just once. This specimen was PBMCs, taken 5 days after the yellow fever booster vaccination. These TCRs come from a man younger than 35 who received the YFV17D yellow fever vaccine. Each CDR3 is given with its conserved first and last residue. The order of the fields is J gene, V gene, CDR3 length, D gene, clone size, CDR3 DNA, CDR3 protein. A D gene is named only where the DNA matches it firmly. Part of the rows lack a size; the others show once, few, many or a class for expanded clones.

j_call: TRBJ2-1; v_call: TRBV11-2; cdr3_length: 18; d_call: TRBD2; clone_size: many; cdr3_nt: TGTGCCAGCAGTTTAAGGACTAGCGGGGGGGCCAGGTACAATGAGCAGTTCTTC; cdr3_aa: CASSLRTSGGARYNEQFF
j_call: TRBJ2-5; v_call: TRBV7-9; cdr3_length: 14; d_call: NA; clone_size: few; cdr3_nt: TGTGCCAGCAGCTTAGGGATGGGTCGAGAGACCCAGTACTTC; cdr3_aa: CASSLGMGRETQYF
j_call: TRBJ2-5; v_call: TRBV20-1; cdr3_length: 11; d_call: NA; clone_size: few; cdr3_nt: TGCGGCTGGGGTCGCGTAGAGACCCAGTACTTC; cdr3_aa: CGWGRVETQYF
j_call: TRBJ2-1; v_call: TRBV20-1; cdr3_length: 16; d_call: NA; clone_size: many; cdr3_nt: TGCAGTGCTAAAGGAGGGTCGCGCGGCTCCTACAATGAGCAGTTCTTC; cdr3_aa: CSAKGGSRGSYNEQFF
j_call: TRBJ2-1; v_call: TRBV20-1; cdr3_length: 14; d_call: NA; clone_size: NA; cdr3_nt: TGCAGTGCCCCTCGGGGGAGCTCCTACAATGAGCAGTTCTTC; cdr3_aa: CSAPRGSSYNEQFF
j_call: TRBJ2-1; v_call: TRBV20-1; cdr3_length: 14; d_call: NA; clone_size: NA; cdr3_nt: TGCAGTGCTAGGGGGTTGAGTGGGGAGAATGAGCAGTTCTTC; cdr3_aa: CSARGLSGENEQFF
j_call: TRBJ2-5; v_call: TRBV20-1; cdr3_length: 15; d_call: TRBD2; clone_size: many; cdr3_nt: TGCAGTGCGAGATCTAGCGGGGGGACCCAAGAGACCCAGTACTTC; cdr3_aa: CSARSSGGTQETQYF
j_call: TRBJ1-5; v_call: TRBV28; cdr3_length: 13; d_call: NA; clone_size: many; cdr3_nt: TGTGCCAGCAGTTTAGGTCAAGGTGGGCCCCAGCATTTT; cdr3_aa: CASSLGQGGPQHF
j_call: TRBJ2-1; v_call: TRBV20-1; cdr3_length: 14; d_call: NA; clone_size: NA; cdr3_nt: TGCAGTTTGCATTGGGACACGAAAATAAATGAGCAGTTCTTC; cdr3_aa: CSLHWDTKINEQFF
j_call: TRBJ2-5; v_call: TRBV29-1; cdr3_length: 18; d_call: NA; clone_size: NA; cdr3_nt: TGCAGCGTTGATCGTTTTCTCTCGGGGGGCCCACTCCAAGAGACCCAGTACTTC; cdr3_aa: CSVDRFLSGGPLQETQYF
j_call: TRBJ2-1; v_call: TRBV6-5; cdr3_length: 15; d_call: TRBD2; clone_size: few; cdr3_nt: TGTGCCAGCAAGCTAGCGGGGGGGAGTTACAATGAGCAGTTCTTC; cdr3_aa: CASKLAGGSYNEQFF
j_call: TRBJ1-2; v_call: TRBV7-9; cdr3_length: 15; d_call: NA; clone_size: few; cdr3_nt: TGTGCCAGCAGCTTAGCGGGGGCTCACGACTATGGCTACACCTTC; cdr3_aa: CASSLAGAHDYGYTF
j_call: TRBJ1-5; v_call: TRBV20-1; cdr3_length: 11; d_call: NA; clone_size: few; cdr3_nt: TGCAGTCCCTATAGCAATCAGCCCCAGCATTTT; cdr3_aa: CSPYSNQPQHF
j_call: TRBJ1-2; v_call: TRBV6-6; cdr3_length: 14; d_call: TRBD1; clone_size: many; cdr3_nt: TGTGCCAGCAGTTCCCACGACAGGGTCTATGGCTACACCTTC; cdr3_aa: CASSSHDRVYGYTF
j_call: TRBJ2-7; v_call: TRBV14; cdr3_length: 14; d_call: TRBD1; clone_size: NA; cdr3_nt: TGTGCCAGCAGCCAAGGGTTCAGGGGGTACGAGCAGTACTTC; cdr3_aa: CASSQGFRGYEQYF
j_call: TRBJ1-1; v_call: TRBV7-9; cdr3_length: 14; d_call: NA; clone_size: many; cdr3_nt: TGTGCCAGCGGTTGGGGGTTCGTCAACACTGAAGCTTTCTTT; cdr3_aa: CASGWGFVNTEAFF
j_call: TRBJ1-2; v_call: TRBV6-6; cdr3_length: 14; d_call: TRBD1; clone_size: NA; cdr3_nt: TGTGCCAGCACTAAGATCGACAGGGACTATGGCTACACCTTC; cdr3_aa: CASTKIDRDYGYTF
j_call: TRBJ1-1; v_call: TRBV19; cdr3_length: 12; d_call: TRBD1; clone_size: few; cdr3_nt: TGTGCCAGTGGGACAGGGCACACTGAAGCTTTCTTT; cdr3_aa: CASGTGHTEAFF
j_call: TRBJ2-1; v_call: TRBV9; cdr3_length: 16; d_call: TRBD2; clone_size: many; cdr3_nt: TGTGCCAGCAGCGGGGGACTAGCGGGGGGTTCCAATGAGCAGTTCTTC; cdr3_aa: CASSGGLAGGSNEQFF
j_call: TRBJ2-5; v_call: TRBV25-1; cdr3_length: 15; d_call: NA; clone_size: few; cdr3_nt: TGTGCCAGCAGTAAAGACCCCGGACGCCAAGAGACCCAGTACTTC; cdr3_aa: CASSKDPGRQETQYF
j_call: TRBJ1-4; v_call: TRBV7-8; cdr3_length: 15; d_call: NA; clone_size: few; cdr3_nt: TGTGCCAGCAGCTTAGCGGCAGGGGCTTATGAAAAACTGTTTTTT; cdr3_aa: CASSLAAGAYEKLFF
j_call: TRBJ2-2; v_call: TRBV6-5; cdr3_length: 15; d_call: NA; clone_size: NA; cdr3_nt: TGTGCCAGCAGTTATGAGTGGGAGGACACCGGGGAGCTGTTTTTT; cdr3_aa: CASSYEWEDTGELFF
j_call: TRBJ2-1; v_call: TRBV28; cdr3_length: 15; d_call: TRBD1; clone_size: few; cdr3_nt: TGTGCCAGCAGTTTTAGGGGGCCCCTCTACAATGAGCAGTTCTTC; cdr3_aa: CASSFRGPLYNEQFF
j_call: TRBJ2-3; v_call: TRBV21-1; cdr3_length: 11; d_call: NA; clone_size: NA; cdr3_nt: TGTGCCAGCAGCAATATAGATACGCAGTATTTT; cdr3_aa: CASSNIDTQYF
j_call: TRBJ2-2; v_call: TRBV24-1; cdr3_length: 16; d_call: NA; clone_size: many; cdr3_nt: TGTGCCACCAGTGATTTGAGTGGGACCAACACCGGGGAGCTGTTTTTT; cdr3_aa: CATSDLSGTNTGELFF
j_call: TRBJ2-2; v_call: TRBV7-2; cdr3_length: 13; d_call: NA; clone_size: NA; cdr3_nt: TGTGCCAGCAGCGTACAGGGATACGGGGAGCTGTTTTTT; cdr3_aa: CASSVQGYGELFF
j_call: TRBJ2-3; v_call: TRBV20-1; cdr3_length: 16; d_call: TRBD2; clone_size: NA; cdr3_nt: TGCAGTGCTAGTGGTCTAGCGGGGGGGCTCACAGATACGCAGTATTTT; cdr3_aa: CSASGLAGGLTDTQYF
j_call: TRBJ2-6; v_call: TRBV20-1; cdr3_length: 16; d_call: NA; clone_size: NA; cdr3_nt: TGCAGTGCTATTGGGACCTTGTCTCCTGGGGCCAACGTCCTGACTTTC; cdr3_aa: CSAIGTLSPGANVLTF
j_call: TRBJ2-1; v_call: TRBV6-2/TRBV6-3; cdr3_length: 13; d_call: TRBD2; clone_size: many; cdr3_nt: TGTGCCAGCAGGCGGACTAGCGGGGTTGAGCAGTTCTTC; cdr3_aa: CASRRTSGVEQFF
j_call: TRBJ1-6; v_call: TRBV4-1; cdr3_length: 16; d_call: NA; clone_size: NA; cdr3_nt: TGCGCCAGCAGCCAACCCAGGAAACAGGTCGGCTCACCCCTCCACTTT; cdr3_aa: CASSQPRKQVGSPLHF
j_call: TRBJ2-5; v_call: TRBV18; cdr3_length: 14; d_call: NA; clone_size: NA; cdr3_nt: TGTGCCAGCTCACCAGGCGCCACCCAAGAGACCCAGTACTTC; cdr3_aa: CASSPGATQETQYF